Below are 22 T cell receptor beta chains sequenced from a single sample in a study of CD8+ T cells in alopecia areata. Extraction and reverse transcription of RNA yielded cDNA as the sequencing template. Data came from immunoSEQ multiplex PCR; TCRdb stores just in-frame clones and leaves some out. The sample yields approximately 98,000 clones, approximately 63% seen once. Sequencing was done on a sample of CD8+ T cells sorted from blood. The receptor set was obtained from a human donor in good health.

This clone was detected only once. The chain links TRBV5-6 to TRBJ2-7, with D tentatively TRBD2 (6 bases). Per germline, CDR1 SGHDT and CDR2 YYEEEE. This CDR3 has 16 amino acids. Trimming took 4 bases from V and 4 from J, leaving 21 bases between them. Here the CDR3 reads CASSPVGPAGGYEQYF. DNA for the CDR3: TGTGCCAGCAGCCCTGTGGGTCCCGCCGGGGGATACGAGCAGTACTTC.

The J gene is TRBJ2-5, the V gene TRBV30, with 8 bases aligning to TRBD1. Germline V lookup: CDR1 GTSNPN, CDR2 SVGIG (reference sequence). CDR3 length: 14 amino acids. J was trimmed by 1 base and V by 0 bases; bases with no gene match: 1. CDR3 bases: TGTGCCTGGAGTGTGGGGACAGGCCAAGAGACCCAGTACTTC. The encoded protein is CAWSVGTGQETQYF. Full variable domain (rest looked up from reference TRBV30 and TRBJ2-5): SQTIHQWPATLVQPVGSPLSLECTVEGTSNPNLYWYRQAAGRGLQLLFYSVGIGQISSEVPQNLSASRPQDRQFILSSKKLLLSDSGFYLCAWSVGTGQETQYFGPGTRLLVL.

This clone was detected only a few times. This chain connects TRBV28 to TRBJ1-1; a weak D match, TRBD1 (6 bases). V was cut by 6 bases and J by 7 bases, with 9 bases left in between. Germline V lookup: CDR1 MDHEN, CDR2 SYDVKM. CDR3 length equals 11 residues. CDR3 DNA sequence: TGTGCCAGCAGCAGGGGCCGTGAAGCTTTCTTT. Amino acid sequence: CASSRGREAFF.

The V gene is TRBV4-2, the J gene TRBJ1-6; D remains ambiguous. V lost 0 bases, J lost 0 bases, and 15 bases lay in between. This CDR3 region has 19 residues. Per the germline V gene, CDR1 is LGHNA and CDR2 is YNFKEQ. As DNA, the CDR3 is TGTGCCAGCAGCCAAGATAGCGCATTCCGGAGCTCCTATAATTCACCCCTCCACTTT. Its protein is CASSQDSAFRSSYNSPLHF.

The chain links TRBV9 to TRBJ1-6, with D tentatively TRBD1 (6 bases). The CDR3 contains 14 residues. V shed 4 bases and J shed 6 bases, with 11 bases lying between them. CDR1 and CDR2 from the germline V gene are SGDLS and YYNGEE. The CDR3 region is CASSTSGVNSPLHF. Here the CDR3 DNA reads TGTGCCAGCAGCACATCAGGGGTTAATTCACCCCTCCACTTT. The full variable domain, with the rest looked up from reference TRBV9 and TRBJ1-6, is DSGVTQTPKHLITATGQRVTLRCSPRSGDLSVYWYQQSLDQGLQFLIQYYNGEERAKGNILERFSAQQFPDLHSELNLSSLELGDSALYFCASSTSGVNSPLHFGNGTRLTVT.

The chain couples TRBV12-5 to TRBJ2-5; 8 nucleotides align to TRBD2. The CDR3 has 15 amino acids. V shed 5 bases and J 2 bases; nucleotides not matched to a gene: 7. Germline V gives CDR1 LGHNT, CDR2 FRNRAP. The CDR3, as DNA: TGTGCTAGTGGTACCGCGCCGGGGGGGCAAGAGACCCAGTACTTC. It specifies CASGTAPGGQETQYF.

The rearrangement uses TRBV9 and TRBJ2-2; possibly TRBD1 for D (6 bases). CDR1 and CDR2 from the germline V gene are SGDLS and YYNGEE. This CDR3 region has 13 residues. Trimming pared 4 bases from V and 5 bases from J, leaving 9 bases between. The CDR3 region is CASSFTGTGELFF. CDR3 coding DNA: TGTGCCAGCAGCTTCACAGGGACCGGGGAGCTGTTTTTT. The full variable domain, rest sourced from reference TRBV9 and TRBJ2-2, is DSGVTQTPKHLITATGQRVTLRCSPRSGDLSVYWYQQSLDQGLQFLIQYYNGEERAKGNILERFSAQQFPDLHSELNLSSLELGDSALYFCASSFTGTGELFFGEGSRLTVL.

Here the CDR3 reads CASSVFGSTDTQYF. In DNA, the CDR3 is TGTGCCAGCAGCGTTTTCGGGAGCACAGATACGCAGTATTTT. This rearrangement joins TRBV9 to TRBJ2-3; no reliable D call. The V gene's germline CDR1 is SGDLS and CDR2 YYNGEE. V was clipped by 2 bases and J by 0 bases, with 7 bases between them. This CDR3 is 14 amino acids long.

This chain joins TRBV5-1 and TRBJ2-7; D remains ambiguous. Germline CDR1 SGHRS, CDR2 YFSETQ. With 1 base removed from V and 1 base from J, the gap between germline ends came to 9 bases. The CDR3 spans 14 residues. The CDR3 reads CASSLLSPSYEQYF. Here the CDR3 DNA reads TGCGCCAGCAGCTTGCTTAGCCCTTCCTACGAGCAGTACTTC. Drawing the rest from reference TRBV5-1 and TRBJ2-7, the complete variable domain is KAGVTQTPRYLIKTRGQQVTLSCSPISGHRSVSWYQQTPGQGLQFLFEYFSETQRNKGNFPGRFSGRQFSNSRSEMNVSTLELGDSALYLCASSLLSPSYEQYFGPGTRLTVT.

The sample holds a few counts of this clone. The genes are TRBV5-1 and TRBJ2-5, with 7 nucleotides matching TRBD1. Germline values: CDR1 SGHRS, CDR2 YFSETQ. The length of the CDR3 is 14 residues. With 5 bases clipped from V and 2 bases from J, the junction kept 6 bases outside the gene matches. The CDR3, as DNA: TGCGCCAGCAGACCGGGACAGCCTCAAGAGACCCAGTACTTC. Protein: CASRPGQPQETQYF. Using reference TRBV5-1 and TRBJ2-5 for the parts outside the CDR3, the full variable domain is KAGVTQTPRYLIKTRGQQVTLSCSPISGHRSVSWYQQTPGQGLQFLFEYFSETQRNKGNFPGRFSGRQFSNSRSEMNVSTLELGDSALYLCASRPGQPQETQYFGPGTRLLVL.

V usage is TRBV27 and J usage is TRBJ2-7, with 10 bases aligning to TRBD1. This CDR3 is built from 16 residues. Trimming removed 1 base from V and 5 bases from J; junction bases left unmatched: 8. Germline V CDR1 and CDR2: MNHEY, SMNVEV (reference sequence). The CDR3 nucleotides read TGTGCCAGCAGTTTATTGCCGGGACAGGGGTTGCACGAGCAGTACTTC. This encodes CASSLLPGQGLHEQYF.

This clone has only a few counts. The chain recombines TRBV19 with TRBJ2-6; D remains unclear. Trimming shortened V by 7 bases and J by 4 bases, and 8 bases separated the two germline ends. The CDR3 is 13 residues long. Germline-derived CDR1 and CDR2 are LNHDA and SQIVND (reference sequence). As DNA, the CDR3 is TGTGCCAGTACCCCGTACGGGGCCAACGTCCTGACTTTC. It translates to CASTPYGANVLTF.

The chain links TRBV5-6 to TRBJ1-5; the D gene is possibly TRBD1 (5 bases). The CDR3 is 14 amino acids. Germline V CDR1 and CDR2: SGHDT, YYEEEE. The V end lost 6 bases, the J end lost 6 bases, and 16 bases lay between the germline ends. CDR3 protein: CASTEMGGSQPQHF. DNA for the CDR3: TGTGCCAGCACCGAAATGGGGGGGAGTCAGCCCCAGCATTTT.

V is TRBV27 and J is TRBJ2-1; the D gene is possibly TRBD2 (6 bases). Trimming took off 5 bases at V and 0 bases at J, with 11 bases between the two ends. CDR1 is MNHEY, CDR2 SMNVEV, per germline (reference sequence). The CDR3 covers 15 residues. CDR3 DNA: TGTGCCAGCAGTGAGGGGACTGGCTCCTACAATGAGCAGTTCTTC. Its protein product is CASSEGTGSYNEQFF.

This clone was seen at least ten times. The V call is TRBV7-8, the J call TRBJ2-6, with D unclear. Germline-derived CDR1 and CDR2 are SGHVS and FQNEAQ. V shed 5 bases and J shed 0 bases, with 14 bases lying between them. The CDR3 is 17 residues long. The CDR3: CASSKGGSDSGANVLTF. The CDR3, as DNA: TGTGCCAGCAGCAAGGGTGGATCCGACTCTGGGGCCAACGTCCTGACTTTC. Complete variable domain (other parts from reference TRBV7-8 and TRBJ2-6): GAGVSQSPRYKVAKRGQDVALRCDPISGHVSLFWYQQALGQGPEFLTYFQNEAQLDKSGLPSDRFFAERPEGSVSTLKIQRTQQEDSAVYLCASSKGGSDSGANVLTFGAGSRLTVL.

V usage is TRBV7-3 and J usage is TRBJ2-2, with D possibly matching TRBD1 (6 bases). V was clipped by 2 bases and J by 6 bases, with 16 bases between them. CDR1 and CDR2 from the germline V gene are SGHTA and FQGTGA. The CDR3 extends over 16 amino acids. The CDR3 sequence is CASSLDGRGRPGELFF. CDR3 DNA sequence: TGTGCCAGCAGCTTAGATGGCAGGGGTAGACCCGGGGAGCTGTTTTTT.

CDR3 sequence: CASSLAGGNEQFF. The CDR3 nucleotides read TGTGCCAGCAGCTTAGCAGGGGGGAATGAGCAGTTCTTC. The chain employs TRBV7-6 and TRBJ2-1, with D possibly called TRBD1 or TRBD2 (6 bases each). The germline V and J ends were trimmed by 0 bases and 7 bases, with 7 bases remaining between them. The CDR3 has 13 residues. Germline CDR1 SGHVS, CDR2 FNYEAQ.

This clone was observed many times. The chain recombines TRBV28 with TRBJ2-3; 10 nucleotides agree with TRBD1. The V and J ends lost 5 bases and 5 bases, in that order; junction bases with no gene match: 13. Per germline, CDR1 MDHEN and CDR2 SYDVKM. The CDR3 is made up of 17 amino acids. CDR3: CASSPSSGQGVRDTQYF. For the CDR3, the DNA is TGTGCCAGCAGTCCCAGTTCAGGACAGGGGGTGAGAGATACGCAGTATTTT.

The CDR3 here is CASSQVAGTNYGYTF. CDR3 in DNA: TGCGCCAGCAGCCAAGTCGCAGGGACTAACTATGGCTACACCTTC. The V gene is TRBV4-1, the J gene TRBJ1-2; D perhaps matches TRBD1 (5 bases). Germline V gives CDR1 MGHRA, CDR2 YSYEKL. The CDR3 length is 15 residues. Deletions cut 1 base from V and 0 bases from J, with 9 bases between.

The chain uses TRBV7-9 and TRBJ2-5; D unresolved. Trimming removed 5 bases from V and 1 base from J, with 14 bases in between. Germline V gives CDR1 SEHNR, CDR2 FQNEAQ (reference sequence). The CDR3 consists of 15 residues. The CDR3 sequence: CASSPREGPQETQYF. DNA of the CDR3: TGTGCCAGCAGCCCGCGTGAAGGGCCCCAAGAGACCCAGTACTTC.

The V and J genes are TRBV2 and TRBJ1-1, with a possible D match to TRBD1 (6 bases). This CDR3 region has 15 residues. Germline V gene sequence: CDR1 SNHLY, CDR2 FYNNEI. The V end lost 4 bases, the J end lost 5 bases, and 17 bases lay between the germline ends. The CDR3 DNA sequence: TGTGCCAGCAGTGTAACGGGGGGCGGACGAACTGAAGCTTTCTTT. Protein: CASSVTGGGRTEAFF.

This clone is termed large. Distinct nucleotide sequences in the sample also encode this CDR3. The chain employs TRBV7-9 and TRBJ2-3; tentative D call: TRBD1 (7 bases). The germline gives CDR1 SEHNR, CDR2 FQNEAQ (reference sequence). This CDR3 spans 16 amino acids. Trimming took off 4 bases at V and 3 bases at J, with 17 bases between the two ends. CDR3 residues: CASSYRGGGRTDTQYF. Here the CDR3 DNA reads TGTGCCAGCAGCTACCGAGGAGGGGGCCGGACAGATACGCAGTATTTT.